The T cell receptor beta chain under discussion was sequenced for a study of blood T cell repertoires in COVID-19. Study-level information: The United States, Italy and Spain were the sources of the acute and convalescent COVID-19 samples. The analysed material was cDNA or gDNA that came from T cells, B-cell-depleted T cells, or PBMCs.

How the authors handled the data: Amplification from reference gene primers served as the basis for estimated nucleated cell counts. Repertoires were generated with immunoSEQ multiplex PCR, while TCRdb's copy carries only in-frame clones and drops some. V and J calls and clone size follow that table, whereas D and trimming were derived from the DNA. The table shows roughly 250,000 clones, with over 75% occurring only once. Between the trimmed V and J ends, which lost 5 bases and 0 bases, there was a span of 14 bases. This CDR3 comprises 15 residues. CDR1 is SGHRS and CDR2 is YFSETQ in the germline V gene.

The chain links TRBV5-1 to TRBJ1-2; no reliable D call. The clonotype comes from a woman aged 40 to 55 who had recovered from COVID-19. Sequences were obtained from peripheral blood. CDR3 sequence (DNA): TGCGCCAGCAGTCGCGAGGCTGCAGCTAACTATGGCTACACCTTC. Translated: CASSREAAANYGYTF.